This T cell receptor (beta chain) was sequenced for a study of T cells in Graves' hyperthyroidism and ophthalmopathy. It was RNA transcripts that yielded the amplified TCR beta CDR3 regions. Primed by the HTBI set, a first-round RT-PCR was run on the TCR CDR3. TCRdb re-called the multiplex PCR reads through MiXCR, storing one row per CDR3 protein. The data show roughly 500,000 distinct CDR3 sequences, about 46% seen once. CDR3 length: 11 amino acids. Germline lookup yields CDR1 LNHDA and CDR2 SQIVND (reference sequence). V shed 3 bases and J shed 7 bases, with 6 bases lying between them. This clonotype was detected ten times or more.

The origin of this receptor is an adult woman with Graves' disease, either hyperthyroidism or ophthalmopathy (not recorded which). The chain joins TRBV19 to TRBJ1-2; D is unclear. The material sequenced was peripheral blood or thyroid tissue (not recorded which). The CDR3 reads CASSIGPGYTF. The CDR3 DNA reads TGTGCCAGTAGTATTGGGCCTGGCTACACCTTC.